This TCR beta chain was retrieved from a study of T-cell memory formation after mild COVID-19. General study findings and limits: The second-wave clones peaking on day 37 were not confirmed as SARS-CoV-2-specific.

TCRdb reanalysed the 5' RACE reads using MiXCR and keeps one entry per CDR3 protein. The sample comprises some 450,000 distinct CDR3 sequences, roughly 18% of which are singletons, and 20% to 25% rests with the top ten. Germline V CDR1 and CDR2: SGHTA, FQGNSA. CDR3 length: 14 amino acids. V lost 0 bases and J 3 bases, leaving 6 bases between the germline ends. This clonotype was detected only a few times. The target antigen is unknown. The receptor was isolated from a man aged 18-30 years who had mild COVID-19 (a few samples of this study predate the infection). Cell type and time point are not known. The chain carries TRBV7-2 and TRBJ2-1; D might be TRBD1 (5 bases). The specimen sequenced was PBMCs or a T cell subset sorted from them (not recorded which). CDR3 nucleotides: TGTGCCAGCAGCTTAGCTAGGGGCTACAATGAGCAGTTCTTC. Translated: CASSLARGYNEQFF.